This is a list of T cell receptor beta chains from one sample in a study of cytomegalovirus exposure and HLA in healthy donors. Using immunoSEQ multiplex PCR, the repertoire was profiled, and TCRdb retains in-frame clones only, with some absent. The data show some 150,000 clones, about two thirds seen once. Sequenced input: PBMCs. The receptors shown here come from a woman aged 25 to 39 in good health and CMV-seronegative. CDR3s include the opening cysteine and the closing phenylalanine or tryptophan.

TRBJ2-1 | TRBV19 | CASTASVGNEQFF
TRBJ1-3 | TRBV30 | CAWSIGGVYSGNTIYF
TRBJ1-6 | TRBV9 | CASSATGQVNSPLHF
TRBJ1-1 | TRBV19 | CTSSIPRVTEAFF
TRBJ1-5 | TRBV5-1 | CASSDGGVANQPQHF
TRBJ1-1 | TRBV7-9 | CASSSQHFMNTEAFF
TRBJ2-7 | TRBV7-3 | CASSLNSGPPYEQYF
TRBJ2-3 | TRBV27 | CASSPPPRAGNTDTQYF
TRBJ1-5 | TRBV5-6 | CASSLSNQPQHF
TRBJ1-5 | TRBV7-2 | CASSLPSTGLGQPQHF
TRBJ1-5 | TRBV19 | CASTRGRVGQPQHF
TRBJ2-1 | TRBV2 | CASRIAGVYNEQFF
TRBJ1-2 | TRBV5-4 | CASSHGTGTYGYTF
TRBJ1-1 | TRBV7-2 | CASSFSQDTEAFF
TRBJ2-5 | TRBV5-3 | CARSHCHPTGGTEETQYF
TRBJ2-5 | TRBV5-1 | CASSLEGAAPQETQYF
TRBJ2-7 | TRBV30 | CALHRAGPYEQYF